This T cell receptor beta chain emerged from a study of glioma-infiltrating T cells after dendritic cell vaccination (dated by TCRdb to the mid-2010s). About the investigation overall: The cohort comprised 15 or so glioblastoma patients from Phase I and II dendritic cell vaccination trials, 9 newly diagnosed and 6 with recurrent disease. Deep sequencing of TCR beta CDR3 regions was used to quantify tumor-infiltrating lymphocyte content and compare tumor and blood repertoires in dendritic cell-vaccinated glioblastoma patients. To make the vaccine, monocyte-derived dendritic cells were cultured for six to eight days with IL-4 and GM-CSF and then pulsed overnight with autologous tumor lysate. Three intradermal dendritic cell vaccine injections were administered to patients at biweekly intervals in the arm below the axilla. Patients received autologous tumor lysate-pulsed dendritic cell vaccination between 2003 and 2012. TCR sequencing metrics, including TIL content and tumor-blood repertoire overlap, were correlated with survival after dendritic cell vaccination. Findings and caveats that apply to the study as a whole: No direct relationship between TCR clonality and survival was found, suggesting a diverse polyclonal response may matter. After dendritic cell vaccination, a higher estimated pretreatment TIL content predicted longer time to progression and overall survival. The cohort was small and heterogeneous, few patients had complete blood and tumor sets, and even fewer had initial-recurrent tumor pairs. The three-group TCR overlap response model was described as speculative and requiring prospective validation.

From cysteine to phenylalanine, the CDR3 is 15 amino acids long. The kept DNA is CDR3 alone, 45 bases in frame from the first base. V and J are trimmed by 0 bases and 6 bases, and the gene matches miss 7 bases of the junction. The CDR1 and CDR2 encoded by the germline V gene are SGHDT and YYEEEE. Patients were selected on the basis of adequate residual fresh-frozen tumor tissue and more than two years of available survival data. None of the glioblastoma patients carried an isocitrate dehydrogenase mutation, although molecular status otherwise varied. PBMC were collected before vaccination, two weeks after the third vaccination, and at tumor progression if tumor progression occurred. Genomic DNA was extracted with the Qiagen DNeasy Blood extraction Kit. TCRB CDR3 regions were amplified from approximately 2 ug genomic DNA, or all available DNA if less, using the immunoSEQ assay. The multiplex PCR relied on 60 forward primers for TCR V beta segments and 13 reverse primers for J beta segments. To estimate the number of reads per starting template, synthetic control templates were added to each sample at limiting dilution. Reads of 87 bp were generated by sequencing on the Illumina HiSeq System. The published analysis was carried out like this. PCR and sequencing errors were removed by a nearest neighbor algorithm that merged closely related sequences. TCR overlap was measured as the percentage of unique tumor TCR beta sequences also present in the same patient's peripheral blood. What TCRdb holds here is the immuneACCESS table cut down to in-frame rearrangements. Part of the clones is not present; checked against another copy, under half of the missing clones reflect an unresolved V gene, and the others are unexplained. V and J calls and clone size are as listed in that table; D and trimming were resolved from the DNA. The sample table contains some 73,000 clones; only one count was recorded for around 79% of them. Under 2.5% of the sample belongs to the ten largest clones.

A remark on this clone: No antigen is known for it. No qualities accompany the bases; no much larger clone lies one base away.

The chain was built from TRBV5-6 and TRBJ2-7; TRBD1 lines up with 9 middle nucleotides. The source material was blood, sampled before dendritic cell vaccination. The receptor was isolated from a human donor with glioblastoma. The sequenced DNA: TGTGCCAGCAGCTTGGCCGTCACAGGGGGCGCCGAGCAGTACTTC. Translated, it reads CASSLAVTGGAEQYF.